The clone carrying this T cell receptor beta chain was recorded a few times. Its antigen is still unknown. After 5'RACE with constant-segment primers, TCR alpha and TCR beta cDNA libraries carrying sample barcodes and UMIs were obtained. TCRdb called the 5' RACE reads again in MiXCR, with one record for every CDR3 protein. The top ten hold roughly 7.7% of the sample, which has fewer than 650,000 distinct CDR3 sequences, approximately 15% seen once. The CDR3 length is 15 residues. Trimming removed 1 base from V and 1 base from J, with 9 bases in between. CDR1 KGHSH and CDR2 LQKENI come from the germline V gene. The data were obtained in a study of T-cell memory formation after mild COVID-19. Overall study findings and caveats: Clones shrinking between day 15 and 85 showed a balanced CD4/CD8 split, and those that grew later tilted toward CD4+. Detection of some responders pre-infection suggested pre-existing cross-reactive memory T cells participated. There was no confirmation that second-wave clones peaking on day 37 were SARS-CoV-2 specific.

V usage is TRBV18 and J usage is TRBJ2-3; D remains ambiguous. Sequencing was carried out using PBMCs or a T cell subset sorted from them (not recorded which). The sequence came from an adult woman who had mild COVID-19 (a few samples of this study predate the infection). Cell type and time point are not known. CDR3 sequence (DNA): TGTGCCAGCTCACCACGGTCGGACGGCACAGATACGCAGTATTTT. Protein product: CASSPRSDGTDTQYF. The full variable domain, completed using reference TRBV18 and TRBJ2-3, is NAGVMQNPRHLVRRRGQEARLRCSPMKGHSHVYWYRQLPEEGLKFMVYLQKENIIDESGMPKERFSAEFPKEGPSILRIQQVVRGDSAAYFCASSPRSDGTDTQYFGPGTRLTVL.